Below are 27 T cell receptor beta chains sequenced from a single sample in a study of post-analysis software for immune sequencing data. Study observations and caveats: Several TRBV segments, TRBV5-6, TRBV5-1 and TRBV20-1 among them, were found more frequent in patients than controls.

The TCR beta cDNA libraries contained unique molecular identifiers. TCRdb re-called the PCR reads with MiXCR, one entry per CDR3 protein. The table records hundreds of thousands of distinct CDR3 sequences, roughly 46% of them present only once. These receptors' targets are unknown. The sequencing sample was made of blood. The source is a girl aged 10 to 17 with multiple sclerosis.

J is TRBJ2-1 and V is TRBV7-9, with 10 bases lining up with TRBD1. The junction had 5 bases not matched to a gene; V was cut back by 5 bases and J by 1 base. The CDR3 extends over 16 amino acids. The germline gives CDR1 SEHNR, CDR2 FQNEAQ (reference sequence). CDR3 in amino acids: CASSTDRGRSYNEQFF. CDR3 bases: TGTGCCAGCAGCACCGACAGGGGGCGATCCTACAATGAGCAGTTCTTC.

The chain combines TRBV3-1 with TRBJ2-1; 16 bases align to TRBD2. The CDR3 covers 19 residues. V was clipped by 2 bases and J by 5 bases; unmatched bases: 9. The germline V gene has CDR1 LGHDT and CDR2 YNNKEL (reference sequence). The CDR3 spells CASSQLPGLAGGKDNEQFF. In DNA form, the CDR3 reads TGTGCCAGCAGCCAACTTCCGGGACTAGCGGGAGGGAAGGACAATGAGCAGTTCTTC.

Only a few counts were recorded for this clonotype. The chain has TRBV20-1 and TRBJ1-5, with D uncertain. Germline assignment: CDR1 DFQATT and CDR2 SNEGSKA (reference sequence). The CDR3 is 13 residues long. V lost 1 base and J lost 6, with 10 bases in between. The CDR3 loop reads CSARGGVLQPQHF. Written as DNA, the CDR3 is TGCAGTGCTAGAGGCGGGGTTCTTCAGCCCCAGCATTTT.

This clonotype is a singleton in its sample. The chain is built from TRBV20-1 and TRBJ2-1; 8 nucleotides line up with TRBD1. CDR1 is DFQATT and CDR2 is SNEGSKA in the germline V gene (reference sequence). Trimming removed 2 bases from V and 4 bases from J; junction bases left unmatched: 10. CDR3 length: 16 amino acids. The CDR3 coding sequence is TGCAGTGCTAGACCCCTCCGGGACAGGCAATACAATGAGCAGTTCTTC. Translation gives CSARPLRDRQYNEQFF.

The chain couples TRBV28 to TRBJ1-1; 9 nucleotides agree with TRBD1. The CDR3 sequence is 13 residues long. CDR1 MDHEN and CDR2 SYDVKM come from the germline V gene. The V and J ends lost 6 bases and 4 bases, in that order; junction bases with no gene match: 3. The CDR3 nucleotides are TGTGCCAGCAGGATACAGGGGGCCACTGAAGCTTTCTTT. Translating it yields CASRIQGATEAFF.

V usage is TRBV12-3 or TRBV12-4 and J usage is TRBJ2-7; no clear D gene. The V end lost 3 bases, the J end lost 4 bases, and 10 bases lay between the germline ends. The CDR3 spans 13 residues. The CDR3 nucleotides read TGTGCCAGCAGTTTTGAGCCCAAGTACGAGCAGTACTTC. It is translated as CASSFEPKYEQYF.

This clonotype was recorded a few times. The rearrangement joins TRBV4-1 to TRBJ2-3; 11 bases agree with TRBD2. Germline CDR1 and CDR2: MGHRA and YSYEKL. The CDR3 loop spans 18 amino acids. J was trimmed by 4 bases and V by 4 bases; bases with no gene match: 13. The CDR3 DNA reads TGCGCCAGCAGCCGAGGTAGCGGGGGGGCCAGTGGCCCAGATACGCAGTATTTT. Translation gives CASSRGSGGASGPDTQYF.

The sample holds a few counts of this clonotype. This chain joins TRBV7-3 and TRBJ2-7; the D gene could be TRBD1 or TRBD2 (6 bases each). Germline-derived CDR1 and CDR2 are SGHTA and FQGTGA. Trimming took 6 bases from V and 4 from J, leaving 13 bases between them. This CDR3 comprises 13 residues. This CDR3 is CASSSGGGYEQYF. DNA of the CDR3: TGTGCCAGCAGTTCCGGAGGGGGATACGAGCAGTACTTC.

This clonotype was seen only a few times. The chain carries TRBV6-6 and TRBJ2-5; D gene ambiguous. The J call is doubtful: the DNA matches TRBJ2-7 better. Germline values: CDR1 MNHNY, CDR2 SVGAGI (reference sequence). The CDR3 sequence is 14 residues long. CDR3 amino acids: CASSYSTPSYEQYF. The DNA of the CDR3 is TGTGCCAGCAGTTACTCTACTCCCTCCTACGAGCAGTACTTC.

The V call is TRBV5-1, the J call TRBJ2-1; D tentatively fits TRBD1 or TRBD2 (5 bases each). Germline V gene lookup returns CDR1 SGHRS and CDR2 YFSETQ. V shed 1 base and J shed 6 bases, with 11 bases lying between them. The CDR3 consists of 14 residues. CDR3 in amino acids: CASSLWGPPNEQFF. The DNA of the CDR3 is TGCGCCAGCAGCTTGTGGGGACCCCCCAATGAGCAGTTCTTC.

The chain links TRBV12-3 or TRBV12-4 to TRBJ1-1, with D perhaps matching TRBD1 (5 bases). Trimming removed 7 bases from V and 11 bases from J, with 20 bases in between. This CDR3 spans 13 amino acids. CDR3 DNA: TGTGCCAGCATTACTGGGATCCTCGGGGCCGCTTTCTTT. It specifies CASITGILGAAFF.

The V call is TRBV5-6, the J call TRBJ2-3; no firm D call. Germline V gene sequence: CDR1 SGHDT, CDR2 YYEEEE. The CDR3 runs to 16 residues. V was trimmed by 0 bases and J by 0 bases, leaving 11 bases between them. CDR3 nucleotides: TGTGCCAGCAGCTTGGCTTATTTCTCTAGCACAGATACGCAGTATTTT. As protein: CASSLAYFSSTDTQYF.

This clonotype was found once. The V and J genes are TRBV29-1 and TRBJ2-3, with unresolved D. The CDR3 has 13 residues. Germline V gene data show CDR1 as SQVTM and CDR2 as ANQGSEA. Trimming removed 5 bases from V and 2 bases from J, with 11 bases in between. The CDR3 sequence is CSVQRPLTDTQYF. CDR3 nucleotides: TGCAGCGTTCAACGGCCCCTCACAGATACGCAGTATTTT.

This chain connects TRBV6-5 to TRBJ2-3; 9 positions match TRBD1. CDR1 and CDR2 from the germline V gene are MNHEY and SVGAGI. After removal of 0 bases from V and 8 bases from J, the junction contained 6 bases not matched to a gene. CDR3 length equals 15 residues. CDR3 in DNA: TGTGCCAGCAGTTACTCGAGAACGACAGGGGGTACGCAGTATTTT. It specifies CASSYSRTTGGTQYF.

The CDR3 region is CSARGLAGGYEQFF. The CDR3 nucleotides are TGCAGTGCTAGGGGACTAGCGGGGGGGTATGAGCAGTTCTTC. The V call is TRBV20-1, the J call TRBJ2-1, with 16 bases identical to TRBD2. Germline trimming cut 3 bases from V and 8 bases from J; bases unmatched to any gene: 1. This CDR3 has 14 residues. Looked up from germline, CDR1 is DFQATT and CDR2 is SNEGSKA (reference sequence).

The chain has TRBV27 and TRBJ2-6; D possibly matches TRBD1 or TRBD2 (5 bases each). CDR1 is MNHEY and CDR2 is SMNVEV in the germline V gene (reference sequence). Trimming took off 6 bases at V and 13 bases at J, with 19 bases between the two ends. This CDR3 spans 14 amino acids. The CDR3 reads CASSPRGRPWVLTF. CDR3 nucleotides: TGTGCCAGCAGCCCTCGGGGCAGGCCCTGGGTCCTGACTTTC.

The V and J genes are TRBV7-2 and TRBJ2-1, with TRBD2 identical over 8 bases. The CDR3 has 15 residues. CDR1 SGHTA and CDR2 FQGNSA come from the germline V gene. J gave up 0 bases and V 7 bases, and 5 bases lay outside the gene matches. CDR3 DNA: TGTGCCAGCAAGATCAGCGGGGGCTCCTACAATGAGCAGTTCTTC. It codes for CASKISGGSYNEQFF.

The chain joins TRBV5-6 to TRBJ1-1; the D gene is possibly TRBD1 (5 bases). Germline V gene data show CDR1 as SGHDT and CDR2 as YYEEEE. This CDR3 region has 12 residues. The V and J ends lost 3 bases and 11 bases respectively, with 14 bases between them. The CDR3 DNA reads TGTGCCAGCAGCTATTTTACAGGTGAGGCTTTCTTT. Residues: CASSYFTGEAFF.

The J gene is TRBJ2-3, the V gene TRBV7-9; tentative D call: TRBD2 (5 bases). Deletions cut 2 bases from V and 4 bases from J, with 10 bases between. Per germline, CDR1 SEHNR and CDR2 FQNEAQ (reference sequence). The CDR3 is made up of 14 amino acids. The CDR3 coding sequence is TGTGCCAGCAGCTTAATAGCGTCGGCAGATACGCAGTATTTT. It codes for CASSLIASADTQYF.

CDR3 sequence: CASGAASSYNEQFF. In nucleotides, the CDR3 is TGTGCCAGCGGAGCGGCTAGCTCCTACAATGAGCAGTTCTTC. This sequence joins TRBV12-3 or TRBV12-4 and TRBJ2-1; TRBD2 is a possible D gene (5 bases). V was clipped by 8 bases and J by 0 bases, with 11 bases between them. The CDR3 is 14 residues long.

The chain employs TRBV7-2 and TRBJ2-1; D ambiguous. The germline CDR1 and CDR2 sequences are SGHTA and FQGNSA. V gave up 3 bases and J gave up 9 bases, with 12 bases separating them. This CDR3 has 13 amino acids. In DNA, the CDR3 is TGTGCCAGCAGCTTCCTAATAGCCGTTGAGCAGTTCTTC. Amino acid sequence: CASSFLIAVEQFF.

V usage is TRBV12-3 or TRBV12-4 and J usage is TRBJ1-1; 10 bases are shared with TRBD1. V was pared by 4 bases and J by 0 bases, with 11 bases of the junction left unmatched. The CDR3 totals 18 residues. The CDR3 loop is CASSSRDRGVDMNTEAFF. CDR3 DNA: TGTGCCAGCAGTTCGAGGGACAGGGGTGTGGACATGAACACTGAAGCTTTCTTT.

The chain recombines TRBV7-2 with TRBJ1-1; D is undetermined. Trimming shortened V by 1 base and J by 1 base, and 13 bases separated the two germline ends. Germline values: CDR1 SGHTA, CDR2 FQGNSA. The CDR3 covers 16 residues. CDR3 coding DNA: TGTGCCAGCAGCTTAGGAGGGCCCGGGTCGAACACTGAAGCTTTCTTT. Its translation: CASSLGGPGSNTEAFF.

This clonotype has a handful of counts. The chain recombines TRBV6-5 with TRBJ1-5, with a weak D call TRBD1 (6 bases). V lost 0 bases, J lost 3 bases, and 9 bases lay in between. The CDR3 is made up of 15 amino acids. CDR1 is MNHEY, CDR2 SVGAGI, per germline. The CDR3 sequence is CASSYSRQDNQPQHF. The CDR3 nucleotides read TGTGCCAGCAGTTACTCTAGACAGGACAATCAGCCCCAGCATTTT.

The chain links TRBV4-1 to TRBJ2-5; D is unresolved. Near its end, the DNA agrees better with TRBJ2-7, so the J call may be wrong. The CDR3 runs to 15 residues. CDR1 MGHRA and CDR2 YSYEKL come from the germline V gene. As DNA, the CDR3 is TGCGCCAGCAGCCAATACAAGAACACTGCCTACGAGCAGTACTTC. Its translation: CASSQYKNTAYEQYF.

J is TRBJ1-1 and V is TRBV3-1; D is uncertain. The CDR3 contains 14 residues. Trimming removed 1 base at V and 1 base at J, with 7 bases between. In germline, CDR1 is LGHDT, CDR2 YNNKEL (reference sequence). As DNA, the CDR3 is TGTGCCAGCAGCCAAGTAGAAGGGAACACTGAAGCTTTCTTT. Translation gives CASSQVEGNTEAFF.

There are a few counts of this clonotype. This chain uses TRBV6-4 with TRBJ2-1; the match to TRBD2 covers 7 bases. Germline trimming cut 2 bases from V and 7 bases from J; bases unmatched to any gene: 8. Germline loops: CDR1 MRHNA, CDR2 SNTAGT. The CDR3 consists of 15 residues. This chain's CDR3 is CASSDGASGANEQFF. The CDR3, as DNA: TGTGCCAGCAGTGACGGGGCTAGCGGCGCGAATGAGCAGTTCTTC.